The 16 T cell receptor beta chains in this list originate from one sample, sequenced in a study of tumor-infiltrating lymphocytes in primary liver carcinoma. From approximately 500 ng total RNA, TCR beta cDNA was generated with a primer in the constant region. Employing slightly modified ARM-PCR, three nested multiplex PCR rounds were run, and these gave rise to the TCR beta libraries. Forward primers for TRBV1-TRBV30 and a C-beta reverse primer served the first two PCR rounds, at about 11 cycles each. TCRdb reprocessed the multiplex PCR reads via MiXCR and lists one record per CDR3 protein. The sample shows 150,000 to 200,000 distinct CDR3 sequences, approximately 80% of them seen only once. Without any cell sorting, roughly 20-32 mg of bulk tissue yielded co-extracted RNA and DNA. The source material was tumor tissue from primary liver carcinoma. All receptors come from a man aged 35 to 55 with primary liver carcinoma and hepatitis B virus infection.

As regards this clonotype: Mismatch with germline at one junction end may stem from a read error. The V gene is TRBV7-8, the J gene TRBJ1-5; D remains unclear. This CDR3 spans 13 amino acids. In germline, CDR1 is SGHVS, CDR2 FQNEAQ. The CDR3 DNA sequence: TGTGCAAGCAGCTTAAATTGGGCTCAGCCCCAGCATTTT. This translates into CASSLNWAQPQHF.

About this clonotype: A much more abundant neighbour one base away suggests this may be a read error. V usage is TRBV9 and J usage is TRBJ2-3; D is possibly TRBD2 (6 bases). The CDR3 loop spans 14 amino acids. Trimming left V 0 bases short and J 6 bases short, with 11 bases between. Germline V gene data show CDR1 as SGDLS and CDR2 as YYNGEE. CDR3 region: CASSVATEGDTQYF. CDR3 nucleotides: TGTGCCAGCAGCGTAGCAACGGAGGGGGATACGCAGTATTTT.

The sample holds one count of this clonotype. Mismatch with germline at one junction end may stem from a read error. The J gene is TRBJ2-1, the V gene TRBV4-2, with 10 bases aligning to TRBD2. The CDR3 length is 18 residues. Germline CDR1 and CDR2: LGHNA and YNFKEQ. CDR3 bases: TGTGCCAGCAGCCGAGCGACTAGCGGGCTCAGCTCCTACAATGAGCAGTTATTC. This encodes CASSRATSGLSSYNEQLF.

Concerning this clonotype: Sequence at one end of the junction differs from germline and may be a read error. The V gene is TRBV6-2 or TRBV6-3, the J gene TRBJ2-7, with D possibly being TRBD2 (5 bases). Germline assignment: CDR1 MNHEY and CDR2 SVGEGT. The CDR3 is 14 amino acids. CDR3 in DNA: TGTGCCAGCAGTTGTATGGTGGGAGCCTACGAGGAGTACTTC. Its translation: CASSCMVGAYEEYF.

Comment on this clonotype: An end of the junction does not agree with germline; a read error may underlie this. This sequence joins TRBV6-2 or TRBV6-3 and TRBJ1-1, with D perhaps matching TRBD1 (6 bases). This CDR3 region has 14 residues. CDR1 and CDR2 from the germline V gene are MNHEY and SVGEGT. CDR3: CASSYSTGFTEAFF. The CDR3 nucleotides read TGTGCAAGCAGTTATTCCACAGGGTTCACTGAAGCTTTCTTT.

Comments on this clonotype: The junction and the germline gene differ at one end; a read error may be behind it. The chain joins TRBV6-1 to TRBJ2-3; a weak D match, TRBD2 (6 bases). CDR1 and CDR2 (germline): MNHNS, SASEGT. There are 15 residues in the CDR3. CDR3 DNA sequence: TGTGCCAGCATTGACTCCGGGACTTTCACAGTTACGCAGTATTTT. Protein: CASIDSGTFTVTQYF.

The V call is TRBV7-8, the J call TRBJ2-3, with 13 bases identical to TRBD2. The CDR3 has 16 residues. Germline CDR1 and CDR2: SGHVS and FQNEAQ. V dropped 5 bases and J dropped 8; count of bases not matched to a gene: 10. CDR3 DNA: TGTGCCAGCAGCGCCCCCGGGACTAGCGGGATGAGTACGCAGTATTTT. Protein: CASSAPGTSGMSTQYF.

The chain couples TRBV29-1 to TRBJ1-1; no reliable D call. The CDR3 is made up of 11 amino acids. Germline V lookup: CDR1 SQVTM, CDR2 ANQGSEA. The ends were cut back, 8 bases at V and 2 bases at J, with 9 bases in the middle. CDR3 loop: CSIRHNTEAFF. The CDR3 region has the DNA TGCAGCATCCGCCATAACACTGAAGCTTTCTTT.

About this clonotype: A read error is possible here, since a much larger clone lies one base away. The chain combines TRBV14 with TRBJ2-7, with TRBD2 identical over 10 bases. This CDR3 has 14 amino acids. CDR1 is SGHDN, CDR2 FVKESK, per germline. The CDR3 here is CVSSQAGGSYEQYF. The CDR3 nucleotides are TGTGTCAGCAGCCAAGCGGGAGGGAGCTACGAGCAGTACTTC.

As concerns this clonotype: The junction differs from germline at one of its ends, possibly a read error. The chain has TRBV28 and TRBJ1-5; maybe TRBD1 (5 bases). The CDR3 runs 12 residues. Germline CDR1 MDHEN, CDR2 SYDVKM. The CDR3 here is CASSLRGQPQRF. The CDR3 nucleotides read TGTGCCAGCAGTTTGAGGGGTCAGCCCCAGCGTTTT.

This clonotype was detected many times. The J gene is TRBJ2-7, the V gene TRBV6-5; 7 bases are shared with TRBD1. Germline V lookup: CDR1 MNHEY, CDR2 SVGAGI. The ends lost 2 bases at V and 4 bases at J; junction bases unmatched: 5. The CDR3 spans 14 residues. The CDR3 region has the DNA TGTGCCAGCAGTTACCAGGACAGGAGATACGAGCAGTACTTC. This sequence encodes CASSYQDRRYEQYF.

The chain employs TRBV6-5 and TRBJ2-1, with D possibly being TRBD2 (6 bases). From germline, CDR1 is MNHEY and CDR2 SVGAGI. This CDR3 has 16 residues. Trimming removed 4 bases from V and 8 bases from J, with 21 bases in between. The CDR3 DNA follows: TGTGCCAGCAGTTTACGACTAGAGGGAGGCCTTGATGAGCAGTTCTTC. It codes for CASSLRLEGGLDEQFF.

As concerns this clonotype: The junction differs from germline at one of its ends, possibly a read error. The chain recombines TRBV6-2 or TRBV6-3 with TRBJ2-1, with 8 bases that match TRBD1. CDR1 and CDR2 from the germline V gene are MNHEY and SVGEGT. This CDR3 has 15 residues. The CDR3 DNA follows: TGTGTCAGCACCGAACTGGGACAGGCGGCAACGGAGCAGTTCTTC. This translates into CVSTELGQAATEQFF.

This clonotype came up many times. The chain employs TRBV5-1 and TRBJ1-1, with D possibly being TRBD1 (5 bases). This CDR3 has 14 residues. Germline V gene lookup returns CDR1 SGHRS and CDR2 YFSETQ. Between the trimmed V and J ends, which lost 4 bases and 5 bases, there was a span of 15 bases. CDR3 protein: CASSLPGERTEAFF. CDR3 DNA: TGCGCCAGCAGCCTGCCGGGGGAGAGGACTGAAGCTTTCTTT.

In regard to this clonotype: One end of the junction varies from germline; a read error may be responsible. The chain uses TRBV5-4 and TRBJ2-3; D call uncertain. Germline-derived CDR1 and CDR2 are SGHNT and YYREEE (reference sequence). This CDR3 contains 13 residues. CDR3 amino acids: CTSSLWSTDTQYF. The CDR3 DNA sequence: TGTACCAGCAGCTTGTGGAGCACAGATACGCAGTATTTT. Full variable domain (outside the CDR3, taken from reference TRBV5-4 and TRBJ2-3): ETGVTQSPTHLIKTRGQQVTLRCSSQSGHNTVSWYQQALGQGPQFIFQYYREEENGRGNFPPRFSGLQFPNYSSELNVNALELDDSALYLCTSSLWSTDTQYFGPGTRLTVL.

Of note for this clonotype: It may be a read error: a sequence one base away is much more abundant. This chain connects TRBV28 to TRBJ1-1; weak D call: TRBD1 (5 bases). The length of the CDR3 is 14 residues. Trimming shortened V by 7 bases and J by 1 base, and 13 bases separated the two germline ends. CDR1 is MDHEN, CDR2 SYDVKM, per germline. The CDR3, as DNA: TGTGCCAGCACCAGGGACCATGGGAACACTGAAGCTTTCTTT. Its protein is CASTRDHGNTEAFF. Complete variable domain (other parts from reference TRBV28 and TRBJ1-1): DVKVTQSSRYLVKRTGEKVFLECVQDMDHENMFWYRQDPGLGLRLIYFSYDVKMKEKGDIPEGYSVSREKKERFSLILESASTNQTSMYLCASTRDHGNTEAFFGQGTRLTVV.